These 24 T cell receptor beta chains were all obtained from the same sample, sequenced in a study of shared clonotypes between healthy human individuals. Assay: immunoSEQ multiplex PCR; the TCRdb copy retains only in-frame clones and omits some. The table records more than 450,000 clones, approximately 79% of them present only once. Sequenced sample: PBMCs. These receptors were taken from a woman between 35 and 50 years old in good health. Some clones in this sample may be carry-over from other donors' samples.

As concerns this clone: Just one base apart from a much larger clone, this may be a read error. The chain carries TRBV11-2 and TRBJ2-6; D is unclear. This CDR3 spans 15 amino acids. V was trimmed by 3 bases and J by 0 bases, leaving 6 bases between them. Germline V gives CDR1 SGHAT, CDR2 FQNNGV. The CDR3 region is CASSLGPSGANVLTF. The CDR3 DNA reads as TGTGCCAGCAGCTTGGGCCCCTCTGGGGCCAACGTCCTGACTTTC.

As DNA, the CDR3 is TGTGCCAGCAGTGAAGAAAGGGGCTCGAACACCGGGGAGCTGTTTTTT. Protein: CASSEERGSNTGELFF. This chain uses TRBV6-1 with TRBJ2-2; possibly TRBD1 for D (5 bases). Germline V lookup: CDR1 MNHNS, CDR2 SASEGT. Trimming cost V 1 base and J 0 bases, with 9 bases left between them. There are 16 residues in the CDR3.

The table lists this clone with a few counts. The gene calls are TRBV6-7 and TRBJ1-1; 9 nucleotides line up with TRBD1. TRBV6-7 falls under the ORF class, with uncertain function. V lost 6 bases, J lost 5 bases, and 7 bases stayed unmatched. CDR3 length: 14 residues. The CDR3 region is CASSQGTGLTEAFF. The CDR3 DNA reads TGTGCCAGCAGCCAGGGGACAGGGTTAACTGAAGCTTTCTTT.

This chain uses TRBV6-1 with TRBJ2-5; 8 bases match TRBD1. Germline CDR1 reads MNHNS; CDR2 reads SASEGT. Germline trimming cut 7 bases from V and 6 bases from J; bases unmatched to any gene: 7. This CDR3 is built from 13 residues. Here the CDR3 reads CASTQQGGQTQYF. As DNA, the CDR3 is TGTGCCAGCACCCAACAGGGGGGACAGACCCAGTACTTC.

This chain connects TRBV11-2 to TRBJ2-1; possible D gene TRBD2, 7 bases. Germline CDR1 reads SGHAT; CDR2 reads FQNNGV. CDR3 size: 17 residues. The V and J ends lost 5 bases and 2 bases respectively, with 19 bases between them. CDR3 coding DNA: TGTGCCAGCAGCCCAACAGGGACTATTTTGACCTACAATGAGCAGTTCTTC. This codes for CASSPTGTILTYNEQFF. The full variable domain, completed using reference TRBV11-2 and TRBJ2-1, is EAGVAQSPRYKIIEKRQSVAFWCNPISGHATLYWYQQILGQGPKLLIQFQNNGVVDDSQLPKDRFSAERLKGVDSTLKIQPAKLEDSAVYLCASSPTGTILTYNEQFFGPGTRLTVL.

J is TRBJ2-1 and V is TRBV2; TRBD2 might be the D (5 bases). The CDR3 totals 12 residues. V was pared by 5 bases and J by 7 bases, with 9 bases between. CDR1 SNHLY and CDR2 FYNNEI come from the germline V gene. The CDR3 protein is CASSNQRNEQFF. In nucleotides, the CDR3 is TGTGCCAGCAGTAACCAGCGGAATGAGCAGTTCTTC.

This clone was recorded a few times. V is TRBV20-1 and J is TRBJ1-1; D is uncertain. The CDR3 totals 11 residues. Germline CDR1 is DFQATT and CDR2 is SNEGSKA (reference sequence). The V and J ends lost 7 bases and 1 base respectively, with 7 bases between them. The CDR3 loop reads CSVSRNTEAFF. Here the CDR3 DNA reads TGCAGTGTCAGCAGGAACACTGAAGCTTTCTTT.

The chain joins TRBV30 to TRBJ1-1, with a tentative D call TRBD1 (5 bases). In germline, CDR1 is GTSNPN, CDR2 SVGIG (reference sequence). CDR3 length equals 14 residues. The V end lost 0 bases, the J end lost 0 bases, and 8 bases lay between the germline ends. The CDR3 nucleotides are TGTGCCTGGAGTGTAAACAGGCTGAACACTGAAGCTTTCTTT. Translation: CAWSVNRLNTEAFF.

The CDR3 here is CASSPDRVFTEAFF. CDR3 DNA: TGTGCCAGCAGCCCCGACAGGGTGTTCACTGAAGCTTTCTTT. The chain employs TRBV11-2 and TRBJ1-1, with TRBD1 identical over 7 bases. The CDR3 loop spans 14 amino acids. Germline V CDR1 and CDR2: SGHAT, FQNNGV. The V and J ends lost 5 bases and 4 bases, in that order; junction bases with no gene match: 7.

This CDR3 is CASSQTWQGDGYTF. DNA for the CDR3: TGTGCCAGCAGCCAAACGTGGCAGGGAGATGGCTACACCTTC. The chain uses TRBV9 and TRBJ1-2; a possible D gene is TRBD1 (5 bases). Trimming left V 4 bases short and J 6 bases short, with 16 bases between. The CDR3 runs to 14 residues. The germline V gene encodes CDR1 SGDLS and CDR2 YYNGEE.

The rearrangement links TRBV11-1 to TRBJ2-1; 11 bases fit TRBD1. CDR3 length: 16 residues. Germline V gene lookup returns CDR1 SGHAT and CDR2 FQDESV (reference sequence). Trimming took 6 bases from V and 7 from J; bases not matched to a gene: 11. CDR3 loop: CASSPSGTGGWNEQFF. The CDR3 nucleotides are TGTGCCAGCAGTCCCTCCGGGACAGGGGGGTGGAATGAGCAGTTCTTC.

This clone was detected a few times. CDR3 amino acids: CASSSTETGKNNEQFF. As DNA, the CDR3 is TGTGCCAGCAGCTCTACAGAGACAGGGAAGAACAATGAGCAGTTCTTC. The J gene is TRBJ2-1, the V gene TRBV7-9, with 7 bases aligning to TRBD1. The CDR3 totals 16 residues. CDR1 is SEHNR and CDR2 is FQNEAQ in the germline V gene (reference sequence). Trimming cost V 4 bases and J 5 bases; bases outside gene matches: 11.

J is TRBJ1-1 and V is TRBV11-1; perhaps TRBD1 as D (5 bases). The germline V gene has CDR1 SGHAT and CDR2 FQDESV (reference sequence). This CDR3 is built from 15 residues. V was clipped by 0 bases and J by 3 bases, with 11 bases between them. CDR3 bases: TGTGCCAGCAGCTTAGCGCCGGCGGGGGACACTGAAGCTTTCTTT. Protein product: CASSLAPAGDTEAFF.

In DNA form, the CDR3 reads TGTGCCAGCTCACCAAGGACAGGGGGGACCTACGAGCAGTACTTC. Translation gives CASSPRTGGTYEQYF. The chain links TRBV18 to TRBJ2-7; 10 bases match TRBD1. The CDR3 loop spans 15 amino acids. V lost 2 bases, J lost 2 bases, and 3 bases stayed unmatched. The germline V gene encodes CDR1 KGHSH and CDR2 LQKENI.

V usage is TRBV2 and J usage is TRBJ2-5, with 7 bases fitting TRBD2. The junction had 7 bases not matched to a gene; V was cut back by 2 bases and J by 4 bases. The CDR3 is 15 residues long. Germline V gene data show CDR1 as SNHLY and CDR2 as FYNNEI. CDR3 bases: TGTGCCAGCAGTGAACGCGGGAGTTGGGGAGAGACCCAGTACTTC. Residues: CASSERGSWGETQYF.

This sequence joins TRBV27 and TRBJ2-7; D perhaps matches TRBD1 (5 bases). The CDR3 covers 16 residues. V was cut by 0 bases and J by 6 bases, with 18 bases left in between. From germline, CDR1 is MNHEY and CDR2 SMNVEV (reference sequence). CDR3 sequence (DNA): TGTGCCAGCAGTTTATCGGGGCAAATCGGAAACTCCGAGCAGTACTTC. It specifies CASSLSGQIGNSEQYF.

The CDR3 nucleotides read TGTGCCAGTAGTAACGGACAGGGGGCTTACACTGAAGCTTTCTTT. Its translation is CASSNGQGAYTEAFF. This chain connects TRBV19 to TRBJ1-1; TRBD1 aligns across 11 bases. The CDR3 runs 15 residues. The trim removed 4 bases at V and 3 bases at J, leaving 4 bases unmatched. Germline loops: CDR1 LNHDA, CDR2 SQIVND (reference sequence).

V usage is TRBV28 and J usage is TRBJ2-7, with TRBD2 matching 7 bases. After removal of 6 bases from V and 2 bases from J, the junction contained 16 bases not matched to a gene. The CDR3 runs to 17 residues. The germline V gene encodes CDR1 MDHEN and CDR2 SYDVKM. CDR3 DNA sequence: TGTGCCAGCAGCGGTTCTGGGCGCGGGACTATAGCCTACGAGCAGTACTTC. This sequence encodes CASSGSGRGTIAYEQYF.

The chain is built from TRBV1 and TRBJ2-6. TRBV1 is an annotated pseudogene. The CDR3 has 17 amino acids. The CDR3: CTSRSVVAQSRANVLTF. CDR3 nucleotide sequence: TGCACCAGCAGGTCGGTTGTTGCACAAAGTCGGGCCAACGTCCTGACTTTC.

The chain links TRBV28 to TRBJ1-1; 8 bases agree with TRBD1. V lost 3 bases, J lost 12 bases, and 9 bases stayed unmatched. The CDR3 is 13 amino acids. The germline CDR1 and CDR2 sequences are MDHEN and SYDVKM. The CDR3 DNA is TGTGCCAGCAGTTTGGACAGGGCCCTGGTGACTTTCTTT. It is translated as CASSLDRALVTFF.

The rearrangement joins TRBV29-1 to TRBJ2-7, with D perhaps assigned TRBD1 or TRBD2 (5 bases each). Germline CDR1 reads SQVTM; CDR2 reads ANQGSEA. The CDR3 length is 12 residues. The V and J ends lost 6 bases and 2 bases respectively, with 11 bases between them. Here the CDR3 reads CSVTGGTYEQYF. As DNA, the CDR3 is TGCAGCGTCACAGGAGGAACCTACGAGCAGTACTTC.

This clone was recorded a few times. The chain recombines TRBV28 with TRBJ1-2, with D tentatively TRBD1 (5 bases). V was trimmed by 5 bases and J by 2 bases, leaving 9 bases between them. The CDR3 consists of 13 residues. The germline V gene encodes CDR1 MDHEN and CDR2 SYDVKM. The CDR3 sequence: CASSTGQNYGYTF. DNA of the CDR3: TGTGCCAGCAGTACTGGACAAAACTATGGCTACACCTTC.

The chain links TRBV7-8 to TRBJ2-3, with D tentatively TRBD1 (5 bases). The germline gives CDR1 SGHVS, CDR2 FQNEAQ. The CDR3 is 15 residues long. V lost 5 bases to trimming and J lost 1 base, with 13 bases between them. The CDR3 sequence: CASSPNPTGTDTQYF. The CDR3 bases are TGTGCCAGCAGCCCCAATCCGACAGGCACAGATACGCAGTATTTT.

The rearrangement joins TRBV18 to TRBJ2-6, with D uncertain. V lost 4 bases to trimming and J lost 1 base, with 14 bases between them. The CDR3 has 17 amino acids. CDR1 and CDR2 (germline): KGHSH, LQKENI. CDR3 in DNA: TGTGCCAGCTCACTTGGGGTGTTGAGTTCTGGGGCCAACGTCCTGACTTTC. Translated, it gives CASSLGVLSSGANVLTF.